These 10 T cell receptor beta chains came from one sample sequenced in a study of T-cell memory formation after mild COVID-19. MiXCR, run by TCRdb on the 5' RACE reads, gives a single entry per CDR3 protein. The data show 350,000 to 500,000 distinct CDR3 sequences, roughly 18% seen once. The sequenced material came from PBMCs or a T cell subset sorted from them (not recorded which). The origin of the receptors is a young man who had mild COVID-19 (a few samples of this study predate the infection). Cell type and time point are not known.

A remark on this clonotype: One junction end does not reproduce the germline sequence, and a read error may be involved. This rearrangement joins TRBV6-2 or TRBV6-3 to TRBJ2-3, with 8 positions matching TRBD2. CDR1 is MNHEY, CDR2 SVGEGT, per germline. There are 16 residues in the CDR3. CDR3 protein: CASSYTSGSSTDTQYF. Here the CDR3 DNA reads TGTGCCAGCAGTTACACTAGCGGCTCTAGCACGGATACGCAGTATTTT.

This clonotype was observed at least ten times. J is TRBJ2-1 and V is TRBV5-1, with D unclear. The ends were cut back, 4 bases at V and 8 bases at J, with 13 bases in the middle. The CDR3 consists of 13 residues. CDR1 and CDR2 from the germline V gene are SGHRS and YFSETQ. The CDR3 DNA reads as TGCGCCAGCAGCCCCCCATTAGTACATGAGCAGTTCTTC. It specifies CASSPPLVHEQFF.

Concerning this clonotype itself: A junction end diverges from the germline sequence, so it may reflect a read error. The chain links TRBV7-7 to TRBJ2-3, with 12 bases matching TRBD2. The CDR3 sequence is 16 residues long. Germline V CDR1 and CDR2: SSHAT, FNYEAQ (reference sequence). This chain's CDR3 is CASSPTSGGITDTQYF. The CDR3, as DNA: TGTGCTAGCAGCCCCACTAGCGGGGGGATCACAGATACGCAGTATTTT.

This chain connects TRBV20-1 to TRBJ2-7; D remains unclear. Trimming removed 4 bases from V and 6 bases from J, with 19 bases in between. The CDR3 consists of 14 residues. Germline CDR1 DFQATT, CDR2 SNEGSKA (reference sequence). The CDR3 loop reads CSAMSHPTPFEQYF. CDR3 nucleotide sequence: TGCAGTGCTATGTCTCATCCCACCCCCTTCGAGCAGTACTTC.

This clonotype appeared many times. This sequence joins TRBV6-2 or TRBV6-3 and TRBJ2-3; unclear D gene. Trimming stripped 5 bases from V and 2 bases from J, with 5 bases between. Germline V gene data show CDR1 as MNHEY and CDR2 as SVGEGT. This CDR3 contains 12 residues. The CDR3: CASSVDTDTQYF. The CDR3 bases are TGTGCCAGCAGTGTAGACACAGATACGCAGTATTTT.

This clonotype was counted between two and nine times. The V gene is TRBV5-5, the J gene TRBJ2-5; 8 bases line up with TRBD1. V dropped 2 bases and J dropped 4; count of bases not matched to a gene: 4. This CDR3 spans 14 amino acids. Germline V CDR1 and CDR2: SGHKS, YYEKEE (reference sequence). CDR3 sequence (DNA): TGTGCCAGCAGCTTCCAGGGGGCCGGAGAGACCCAGTACTTC. Amino acids: CASSFQGAGETQYF.

Only a few counts were recorded for this clonotype. The chain recombines TRBV7-2 with TRBJ2-6; D gene ambiguous. V shed 5 bases and J shed 0 bases, with 11 bases lying between them. The CDR3 length is 16 residues. Germline V gene data show CDR1 as SGHTA and CDR2 as FQGNSA. The CDR3 here is CASSRRFSSGANVLTF. The CDR3, as DNA: TGTGCCAGCAGCAGGCGATTCAGCTCTGGGGCCAACGTCCTGACTTTC.

The CDR3 DNA sequence: TGTGCCAGCAGTTCAGGGTCAGGAGATACGCAGTATTTT. The encoded protein is CASSSGSGDTQYF. The V gene is TRBV12-3 or TRBV12-4, the J gene TRBJ2-3; D might be TRBD1 (5 bases). Trimming took 4 bases from V and 5 from J, leaving 10 bases between them. CDR3 size: 13 residues.

V is TRBV5-1 and J is TRBJ2-2, with D perhaps TRBD1 (6 bases). The V and J ends lost 0 bases and 8 bases respectively, with 14 bases between them. The length of the CDR3 is 15 residues. Germline loops: CDR1 SGHRS, CDR2 YFSETQ. The CDR3 sequence: CASSLGQVPPGELFF. CDR3 DNA: TGCGCCAGCAGCTTGGGACAGGTTCCCCCGGGGGAGCTGTTTTTT.

This clonotype turned up a few times. This rearrangement joins TRBV28 to TRBJ1-1; 9 bases map to TRBD1. The CDR3 contains 14 residues. Losses at the gene ends were 10 bases for V and 1 base for J; bases not matched to a gene: 7. Germline CDR1 MDHEN, CDR2 SYDVKM. The CDR3 bases are TGTGCCATACAACAGGGGGCAGGGAACACTGAAGCTTTCTTT. This gives the protein CAIQQGAGNTEAFF.